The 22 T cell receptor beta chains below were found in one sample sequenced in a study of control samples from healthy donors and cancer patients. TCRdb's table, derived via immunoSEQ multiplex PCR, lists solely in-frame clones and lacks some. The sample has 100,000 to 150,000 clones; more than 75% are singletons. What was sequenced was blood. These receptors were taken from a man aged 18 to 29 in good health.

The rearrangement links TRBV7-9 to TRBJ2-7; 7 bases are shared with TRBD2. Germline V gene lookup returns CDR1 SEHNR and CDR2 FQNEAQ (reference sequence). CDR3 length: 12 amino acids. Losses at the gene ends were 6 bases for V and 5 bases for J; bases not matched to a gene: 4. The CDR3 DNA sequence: TGTGCCAGCAGACGGGACTACGACGAGCAGTACTTC. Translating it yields CASRRDYDEQYF.

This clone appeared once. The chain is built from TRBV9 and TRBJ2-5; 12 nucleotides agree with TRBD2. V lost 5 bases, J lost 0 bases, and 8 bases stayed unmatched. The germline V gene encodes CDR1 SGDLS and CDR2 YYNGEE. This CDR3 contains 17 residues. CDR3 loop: CASSAYRLAGDQETQYF. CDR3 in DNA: TGTGCCAGCAGTGCCTACAGACTAGCGGGGGACCAAGAGACCCAGTACTTC.

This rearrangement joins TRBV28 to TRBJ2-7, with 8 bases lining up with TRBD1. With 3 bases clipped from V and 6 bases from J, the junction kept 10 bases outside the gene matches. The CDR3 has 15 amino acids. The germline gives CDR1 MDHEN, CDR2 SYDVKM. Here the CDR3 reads CASSFTPGQAGEQYF. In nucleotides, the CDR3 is TGTGCCAGCAGTTTCACACCGGGACAGGCGGGCGAGCAGTACTTC. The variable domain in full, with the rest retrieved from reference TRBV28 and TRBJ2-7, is DVKVTQSSRYLVKRTGEKVFLECVQDMDHENMFWYRQDPGLGLRLIYFSYDVKMKEKGDIPEGYSVSREKKERFSLILESASTNQTSMYLCASSFTPGQAGEQYFGPGTRLTVT.

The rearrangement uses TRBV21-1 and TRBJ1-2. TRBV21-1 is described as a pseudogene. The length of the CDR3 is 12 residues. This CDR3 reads CAFPGGAYGYTF. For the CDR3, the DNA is TGTGCCTTCCCCGGGGGGGCCTATGGCTACACCTTC.

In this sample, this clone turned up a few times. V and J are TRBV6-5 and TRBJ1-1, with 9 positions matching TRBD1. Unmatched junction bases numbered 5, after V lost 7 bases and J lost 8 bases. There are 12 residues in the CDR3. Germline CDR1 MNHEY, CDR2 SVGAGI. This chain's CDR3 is CASIIGQGEAFF. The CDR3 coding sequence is TGTGCCAGCATCATCGGACAGGGGGAAGCTTTCTTT.

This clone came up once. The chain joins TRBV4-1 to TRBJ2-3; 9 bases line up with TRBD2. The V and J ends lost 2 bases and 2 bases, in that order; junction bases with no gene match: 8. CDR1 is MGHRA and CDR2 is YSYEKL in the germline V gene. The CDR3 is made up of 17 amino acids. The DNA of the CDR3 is TGCGCCAGCAGCCAACTACCCCTAGCGGGAACCACAGATACGCAGTATTTT. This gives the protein CASSQLPLAGTTDTQYF.

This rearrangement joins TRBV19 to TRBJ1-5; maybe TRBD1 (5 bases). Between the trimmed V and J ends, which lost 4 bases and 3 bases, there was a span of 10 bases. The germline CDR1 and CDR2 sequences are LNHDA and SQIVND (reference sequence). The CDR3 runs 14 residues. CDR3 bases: TGTGCCAGTAGTAAGGGGCCCCTCAATCAGCCCCAGCATTTT. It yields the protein CASSKGPLNQPQHF.

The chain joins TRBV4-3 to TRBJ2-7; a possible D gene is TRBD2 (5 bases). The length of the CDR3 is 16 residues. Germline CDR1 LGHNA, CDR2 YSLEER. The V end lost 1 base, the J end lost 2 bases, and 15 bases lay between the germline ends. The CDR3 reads CASSQGRQDQPYEQYF. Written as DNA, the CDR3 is TGCGCCAGCAGCCAAGGGAGGCAGGACCAACCCTACGAGCAGTACTTC.

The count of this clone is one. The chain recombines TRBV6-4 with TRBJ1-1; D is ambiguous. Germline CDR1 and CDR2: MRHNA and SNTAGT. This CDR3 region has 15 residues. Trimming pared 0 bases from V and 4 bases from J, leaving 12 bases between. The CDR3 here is CASSDSIGPGTEAFF. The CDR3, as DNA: TGTGCCAGCAGTGACTCGATAGGGCCTGGCACTGAAGCTTTCTTT.

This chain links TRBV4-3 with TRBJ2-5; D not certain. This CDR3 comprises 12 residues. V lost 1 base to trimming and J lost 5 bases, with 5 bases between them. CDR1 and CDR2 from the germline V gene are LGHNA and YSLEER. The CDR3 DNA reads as TGCGCCAGCAGCCAAGGAGAGGAGACCCAGTACTTC. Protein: CASSQGEETQYF.

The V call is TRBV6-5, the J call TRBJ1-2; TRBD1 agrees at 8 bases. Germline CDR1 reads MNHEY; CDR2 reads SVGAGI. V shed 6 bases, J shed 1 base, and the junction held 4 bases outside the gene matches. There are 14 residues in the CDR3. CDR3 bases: TGTGCCAGCAGGCGGGACAGGCTTAACTATGGCTACACCTTC. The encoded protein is CASRRDRLNYGYTF.

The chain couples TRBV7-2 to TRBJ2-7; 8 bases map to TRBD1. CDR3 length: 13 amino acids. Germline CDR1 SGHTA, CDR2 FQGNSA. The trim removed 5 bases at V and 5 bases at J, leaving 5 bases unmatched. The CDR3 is CASSARTGNEQYF. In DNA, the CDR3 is TGTGCCAGCAGCGCCCGGACAGGGAACGAGCAGTACTTC.

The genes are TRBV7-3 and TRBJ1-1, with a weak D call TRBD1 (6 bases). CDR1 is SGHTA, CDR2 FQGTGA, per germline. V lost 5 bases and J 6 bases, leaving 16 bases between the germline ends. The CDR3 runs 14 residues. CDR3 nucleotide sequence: TGTGCCAGCAGCGTGGACAGTACGCGCGCTGAAGCTTTCTTT. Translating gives CASSVDSTRAEAFF.

CDR3 region: CATSRDRAQGINQPQHF. The CDR3 region has the DNA TGTGCCACCAGCAGAGATCGGGCCCAGGGAATCAATCAGCCCCAGCATTTT. The chain is built from TRBV15 and TRBJ1-5; a weak D match, TRBD1 (5 bases). The ends were cut back, 0 bases at V and 3 bases at J, with 15 bases in the middle. This CDR3 has 17 amino acids. Germline V gene lookup returns CDR1 LNHNV and CDR2 YYDKDF (reference sequence).

CDR3 residues: CASGWPSGTVTHEQFF. DNA of the CDR3: TGTGCCAGCGGGTGGCCAAGCGGGACCGTCACGCATGAGCAGTTCTTC. The V gene is TRBV7-3, the J gene TRBJ2-1, with 7 bases fitting TRBD2. CDR1 SGHTA and CDR2 FQGTGA come from the germline V gene. Losses at the gene ends were 8 bases for V and 8 bases for J; bases not matched to a gene: 18. The CDR3 covers 16 residues.

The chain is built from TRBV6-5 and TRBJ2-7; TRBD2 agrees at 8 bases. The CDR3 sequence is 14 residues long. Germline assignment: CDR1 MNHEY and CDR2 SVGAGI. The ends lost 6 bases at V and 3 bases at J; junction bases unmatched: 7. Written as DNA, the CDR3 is TGTGCCAGCAGCTCTCTCAGCGGGAGCTACGAGCAGTACTTC. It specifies CASSSLSGSYEQYF.

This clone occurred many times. CDR3 DNA sequence: TGTGCCAGCAGAGGCAGATACTATGGCTACACCTTC. Translation gives CASRGRYYGYTF. The chain recombines TRBV2 with TRBJ1-2; unclear D gene. V was pared by 6 bases and J by 3 bases, with 8 bases between. Germline CDR1 reads SNHLY; CDR2 reads FYNNEI. The CDR3 covers 12 residues. The full variable domain, completed using reference TRBV2 and TRBJ1-2, is EPEVTQTPSHQVTQMGQEVILRCVPISNHLYFYWYRQILGQKVEFLVSFYNNEISEKSEIFDDQFSVERPDGSNFTLKIRSTKLEDSAMYFCASRGRYYGYTFGSGTRLTVV.

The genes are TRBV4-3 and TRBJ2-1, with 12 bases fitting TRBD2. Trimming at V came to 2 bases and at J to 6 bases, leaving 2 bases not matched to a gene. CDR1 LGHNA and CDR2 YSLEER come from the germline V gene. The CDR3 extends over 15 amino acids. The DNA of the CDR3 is TGCGCCAGCAGCCAATCTAGCGGGAGGGCCAATGAGCAGTTCTTC. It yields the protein CASSQSSGRANEQFF.

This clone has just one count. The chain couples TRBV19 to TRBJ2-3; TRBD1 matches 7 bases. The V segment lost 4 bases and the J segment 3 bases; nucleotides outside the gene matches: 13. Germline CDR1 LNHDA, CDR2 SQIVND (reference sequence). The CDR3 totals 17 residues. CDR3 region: CASSKGRAGGGTDTQYF. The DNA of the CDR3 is TGTGCCAGTAGTAAAGGACGCGCAGGGGGTGGAACAGATACGCAGTATTTT. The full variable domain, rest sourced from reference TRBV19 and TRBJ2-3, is DGGITQSPKYLFRKEGQNVTLSCEQNLNHDAMYWYRQDPGQGLRLIYYSQIVNDFQKGDIAEGYSVSREKKESFPLTVTSAQKNPTAFYLCASSKGRAGGGTDTQYFGPGTRLTVL.

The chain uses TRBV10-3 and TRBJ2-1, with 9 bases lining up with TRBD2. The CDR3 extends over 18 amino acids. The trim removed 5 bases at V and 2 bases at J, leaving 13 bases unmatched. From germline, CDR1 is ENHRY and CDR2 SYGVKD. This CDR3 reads CAISMVDVGGRAYNEQFF. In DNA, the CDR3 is TGTGCCATCAGTATGGTAGATGTCGGCGGGAGGGCCTACAATGAGCAGTTCTTC.

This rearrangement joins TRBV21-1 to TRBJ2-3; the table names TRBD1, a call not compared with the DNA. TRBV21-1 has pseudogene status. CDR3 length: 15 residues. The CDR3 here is CASSKARQVTNTQYF. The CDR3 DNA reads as TGTGCCAGCAGCAAAGCAAGACAAGTAACGAATACGCAGTATTTT.

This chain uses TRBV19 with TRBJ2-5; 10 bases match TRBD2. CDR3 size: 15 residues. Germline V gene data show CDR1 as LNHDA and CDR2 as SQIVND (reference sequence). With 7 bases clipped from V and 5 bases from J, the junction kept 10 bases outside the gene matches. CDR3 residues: CASKKELAGAETQYF. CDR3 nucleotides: TGTGCCAGTAAAAAAGAGCTAGCGGGAGCGGAGACCCAGTACTTC.